The present T cell receptor beta chain was sequenced within a study of T cell repertoires in cytomegalovirus infection. The overall study: CMV infection together with matching HLA type was indicated by public TCR beta signatures. Study-wide results and caveats: CMV-specific HLA-C-restricted TCR beta clonotypes dominated the ex vivo response. There were carriers of CMV plus the relevant HLA, and cumulative public TCR beta family frequency identified them.

MiXCR, applied by TCRdb to the reads, yields one record per CDR3 protein. The repertoire includes about 600,000 distinct CDR3 sequences, approximately 25% of them detected once, and 7.5% to 9% sits in the top ten. A note on this clonotype: What it recognizes is unknown.

In germline, CDR1 is ENHRY, CDR2 SYGVKD. Trimming took 6 bases from V and 3 from J, leaving 12 bases between them. The CDR3 totals 13 residues. The chain links TRBV10-3 to TRBJ2-7; D is unresolved. The sequence derives from a human donor in good health (CMV status not recorded). Some clones in this sample may be carry-over from other donors' samples. Input material: CD8+ T cells from PBMCs. Written as DNA, the CDR3 is TGTGCCATCAGCGTACCGTACAGCTACGAGCAGTACTTC. Translating gives CAISVPYSYEQYF.